The following is a TCR beta chain sequence with its context. This sample stems from a study of control samples from healthy donors and cancer patients. TCRdb keeps only in-frame clones here, not all; method: immunoSEQ multiplex PCR. The sample holds tens of thousands of clones; more than 85% are singletons and the top ten take 0.95% to 1.5%. V lost 6 bases and J 4 bases, leaving 7 bases between the germline ends. The CDR3 contains 11 residues. This sequence was found in a woman in her 40s with lung cancer. The chain combines TRBV12-3 or TRBV12-4 with TRBJ2-7, with D perhaps matching TRBD2 (5 bases). The sample taken for sequencing was PBMCs. CDR3 in DNA: TGTGCCAGCAGGGAGGATTACGAGCAGTACTTC. Amino acids: CASREDYEQYF.